Presented here are 17 T cell receptor beta chains from one specimen sequenced in a study of T cells expressing NK-cell markers. After re-calling the 5' RACE reads, TCRdb lists one entry per CDR3 protein, DNA absent. This sample's clone table lists roughly 170,000 distinct CDR3 sequences. The sequenced sample was blood T cells: a sorted CD56 or NKG2C T cell subset, CD4+ or CD8+ T cells, or bulk PBMC T cells (not recorded which). The receptors come from a woman between 18 and 69 years old in good health.

The genes are TRBV7-2 and TRBJ2-3; TCRdb's D gene call, TRBD2, goes unchecked for lack of DNA. The germline gives CDR1 SGHTA, CDR2 FQGNSA. CDR3 length: 14 amino acids. CDR3 sequence: CASSQLALADTQYF.

CDR3 sequence reads: CASSLNPGTGGRQEGYTF. This chain links TRBV4-2 with TRBJ1-2; the TCRdb D gene call, TRBD1, has no DNA to confirm it. The CDR3 is made up of 18 amino acids. The germline CDR1 and CDR2 sequences are LGHNA and YNFKEQ.

The rearrangement links TRBV2 to TRBJ2-5. This CDR3 has 15 amino acids. CDR1 is SNHLY and CDR2 is FYNNEI in the germline V gene. CDR3 sequence reads: CASSEAATQRETQYF.

The gene calls are TRBV2 and TRBJ1-3. Germline values: CDR1 SNHLY, CDR2 FYNNEI. The CDR3 is made up of 15 amino acids. The CDR3 loop reads CASSTSPRSGNTIYF.

The chain joins TRBV18 to TRBJ2-5. The CDR3 totals 15 residues. Per germline, CDR1 KGHSH and CDR2 LQKENI. CDR3 sequence: CASSPRKGYQETQYF.

The CDR3 here is CSVVPPGRVTYEQYF. V and J are TRBV29-1 and TRBJ2-7; lacking DNA, the TRBD1 call made by TCRdb goes unchecked. Per the germline V gene, CDR1 is SQVTM and CDR2 is ANQGSEA. The CDR3 consists of 15 residues.

The chain carries TRBV25-1 and TRBJ2-7; TCRdb's assignment of TRBD2 cannot be checked, as there is no DNA. Germline values: CDR1 MGHDK, CDR2 SYGVNS. The CDR3 sequence is 13 residues long. The CDR3: CASSPQPSYEQYF.

The chain recombines TRBV7-7 with TRBJ2-1; there is no DNA to check the TCRdb D call of TRBD1. The CDR3 length is 13 residues. Germline V CDR1 and CDR2: SSHAT, FNYEAQ (reference sequence). The CDR3 sequence: CASGQGGAYEQFF.

The V call is TRBV5-4, the J call TRBJ2-2; TCRdb reports TRBD2, a call that lacks DNA to check it against. Germline CDR1 reads SGHNT; CDR2 reads YYREEE (reference sequence). The length of the CDR3 is 17 residues. CDR3 region: CASSLERGQRNTGELFF.

The V and J genes are TRBV20-1 and TRBJ2-1; TCRdb gives TRBD2 as the D gene, but with no DNA this cannot be confirmed. Germline-derived CDR1 and CDR2 are DFQATT and SNEGSKA (reference sequence). This CDR3 has 13 amino acids. CDR3 amino acids: CSAVLAGNNEQFF.

V is TRBV20-1 and J is TRBJ1-2; checking the TCRdb D call of TRBD1 is not possible without DNA. The CDR3 runs 14 residues. Per the germline V gene, CDR1 is DFQATT and CDR2 is SNEGSKA (reference sequence). The CDR3 loop reads CSATTGGGGYGYTF.

The V call is TRBV5-1, the J call TRBJ1-1. This CDR3 comprises 14 residues. Germline lookup yields CDR1 SGHRS and CDR2 YFSETQ. The CDR3 spells CASSPGGSHTEAFF.

The CDR3 spells CASSLVGGEHTGELFF. The gene calls are TRBV12-3 or TRBV12-4 and TRBJ2-2. The CDR3 has 16 residues.

The J gene is TRBJ2-7, the V gene TRBV5-1; without DNA, the TCRdb call of TRBD1 cannot be checked. The CDR3 spans 14 residues. Germline values: CDR1 SGHRS, CDR2 YFSETQ. CDR3 in amino acids: CASSFGAGGEEQYF.

CDR3: CSASKLINTGELFF. The chain uses TRBV20-1 and TRBJ2-2. This CDR3 is built from 14 residues. Germline V gene data show CDR1 as DFQATT and CDR2 as SNEGSKA (reference sequence).

CDR3 loop: CASDRGARGETQYF. The chain carries TRBV18 and TRBJ2-5; TCRdb lists TRBD1, though no DNA is available to test this call. The germline V gene encodes CDR1 KGHSH and CDR2 LQKENI. There are 14 residues in the CDR3. Full variable domain (rest looked up from reference TRBV18 and TRBJ2-5): NAGVMQNPRHLVRRRGQEARLRCSPMKGHSHVYWYRQLPEEGLKFMVYLQKENIIDESGMPKERFSAEFPKEGPSILRIQQVVRGDSAAYFCASDRGARGETQYFGPGTRLLVL.

The chain recombines TRBV2 with TRBJ2-7; TCRdb outputs TRBD1, but without DNA this stays unchecked. CDR1 is SNHLY, CDR2 FYNNEI, per germline. This CDR3 region has 13 residues. The CDR3 here is CASNVLPGFWQYF.